This record concerns one T cell receptor beta chain sequence. This record belongs to a study of blood T cell repertoires in COVID-19. Overall study context: From T cells, B-cell-depleted T cells, or PBMCs came the material, which was cDNA or gDNA.

Only in-frame clones appear in the TCRdb table, and some are missing; sequencing was by immunoSEQ multiplex PCR. The sample shows roughly 180,000 clones, 82% of them seen only once. Participant age was about 18 to 100 years, and participants resided in fewer than 25 US areas. The clonotype comes from a man between 60 and 70 years old who had recovered from COVID-19. Material for sequencing was PBMCs or T cells enriched from blood (not recorded which).

The CDR3: CASSHGTAFDGANVLTF. DNA for the CDR3: TGCGCCAGCAGCCACGGGACAGCCTTTGATGGGGCCAACGTCCTGACTTTC. The rearrangement uses TRBV4-1 and TRBJ2-6, with 7 nucleotides matching TRBD1. The CDR3 covers 17 residues. V lost 3 bases and J lost 3; bases outside the gene matches: 8. The germline V gene has CDR1 MGHRA and CDR2 YSYEKL.